The present entry profiles one T cell receptor (beta chain) with its context. The target antigen is unknown. Cultured CD4+ T-cell DNA underwent Oncomine TCR Beta short-read sequencing. MiXCR, applied by TCRdb to the PCR reads, yields one record per CDR3 protein. The data contain 15,000 or so distinct CDR3 sequences, around 45% of them seen just once; the ten biggest clones take up over 15%. This sample was included in a study of vaccination and CD4 T cells after COVID-19. Study context: Overlapping spike peptides served as the stimulus for the cells. These peptides came from SARS-CoV-2 and from the common cold coronaviruses HCoV-NL63, HCoV-OC43 and HCoV-229E. Study findings and constraints: Convalescent patients' median share of reactive clones seen only post-vaccination was over 65%.

The CDR3 is 12 amino acids. V shed 2 bases and J shed 7 bases, with 8 bases lying between them. Germline V gives CDR1 MGHDK, CDR2 SYGVNS. Documented treatment: 10-day PBMC culture with coronavirus spike peptide pools or control peptides (ViraFEST assay). The sequences come from CD4+ T cells from blood, cultured in vitro, collected before SARS-CoV-2 vaccination. This TCR derives from a human donor who received a COVID-19 vaccine. The genes are TRBV25-1 and TRBJ1-2; D possibly corresponds to TRBD1 (5 bases). CDR3 coding DNA: TGTGCCAGCAGTGAAGGGGGTAGTGGCTACACCTTC. Its translation is CASSEGGSGYTF.